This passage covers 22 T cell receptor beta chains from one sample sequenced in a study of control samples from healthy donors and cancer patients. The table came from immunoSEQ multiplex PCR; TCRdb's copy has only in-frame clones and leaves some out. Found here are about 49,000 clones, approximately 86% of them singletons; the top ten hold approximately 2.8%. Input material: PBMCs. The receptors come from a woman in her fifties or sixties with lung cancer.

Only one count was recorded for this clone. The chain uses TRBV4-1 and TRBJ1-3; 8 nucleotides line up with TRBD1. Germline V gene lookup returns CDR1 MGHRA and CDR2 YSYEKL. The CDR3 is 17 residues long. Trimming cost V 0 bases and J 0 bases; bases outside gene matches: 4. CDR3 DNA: TGCGCCAGCAGCCAAGATCTTGACAGGGGCTCTGGAAACACCATATATTTT. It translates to CASSQDLDRGSGNTIYF.

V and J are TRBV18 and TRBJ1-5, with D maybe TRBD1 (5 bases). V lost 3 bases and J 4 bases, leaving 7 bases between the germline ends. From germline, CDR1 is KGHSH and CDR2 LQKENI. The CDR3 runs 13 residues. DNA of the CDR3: TGTGCCAGCTCACCGGACAATAATCAGCCCCAGCATTTT. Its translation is CASSPDNNQPQHF. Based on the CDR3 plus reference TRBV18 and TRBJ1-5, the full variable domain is NAGVMQNPRHLVRRRGQEARLRCSPMKGHSHVYWYRQLPEEGLKFMVYLQKENIIDESGMPKERFSAEFPKEGPSILRIQQVVRGDSAAYFCASSPDNNQPQHFGDGTRLSIL.

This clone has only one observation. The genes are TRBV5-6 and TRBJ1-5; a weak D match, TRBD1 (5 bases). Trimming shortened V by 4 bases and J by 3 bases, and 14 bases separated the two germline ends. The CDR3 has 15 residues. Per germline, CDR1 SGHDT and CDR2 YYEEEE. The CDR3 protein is CASSGGDGDNQPQHF. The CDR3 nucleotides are TGTGCCAGCAGCGGGGGGGACGGAGACAATCAGCCCCAGCATTTT.

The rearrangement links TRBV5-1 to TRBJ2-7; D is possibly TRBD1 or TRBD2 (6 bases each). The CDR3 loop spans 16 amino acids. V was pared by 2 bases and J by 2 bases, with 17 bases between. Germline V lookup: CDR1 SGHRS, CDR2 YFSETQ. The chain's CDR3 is CASSFMGGRETYEQYF. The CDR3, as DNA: TGCGCCAGCAGCTTCATGGGGGGCAGGGAGACCTACGAGCAGTACTTC. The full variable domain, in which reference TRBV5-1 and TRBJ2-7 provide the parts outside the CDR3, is KAGVTQTPRYLIKTRGQQVTLSCSPISGHRSVSWYQQTPGQGLQFLFEYFSETQRNKGNFPGRFSGRQFSNSRSEMNVSTLELGDSALYLCASSFMGGRETYEQYFGPGTRLTVT.

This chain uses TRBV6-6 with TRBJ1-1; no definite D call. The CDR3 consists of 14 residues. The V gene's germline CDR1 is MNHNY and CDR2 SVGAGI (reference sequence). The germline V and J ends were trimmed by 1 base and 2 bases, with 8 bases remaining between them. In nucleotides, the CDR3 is TGTGCCAGCAGTTACTTACAGCGCAACACTGAAGCTTTCTTT. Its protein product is CASSYLQRNTEAFF.

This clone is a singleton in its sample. The CDR3 DNA follows: TGTGCCAGCAGCTTTCTCCGAGGGCACTCTGGAAACACCATATATTTT. It is translated as CASSFLRGHSGNTIYF. This chain joins TRBV11-2 and TRBJ1-3; no clear D gene. This CDR3 is 16 amino acids long. Germline CDR1 and CDR2: SGHAT and FQNNGV. V was clipped by 3 bases and J by 0 bases, with 12 bases between them.

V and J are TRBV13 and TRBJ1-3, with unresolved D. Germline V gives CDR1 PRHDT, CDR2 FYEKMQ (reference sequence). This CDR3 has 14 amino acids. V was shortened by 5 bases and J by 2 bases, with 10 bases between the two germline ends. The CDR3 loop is CASSPGTPGNTIYF. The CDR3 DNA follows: TGTGCCAGCAGCCCCGGTACCCCTGGAAACACCATATATTTT.

DNA for the CDR3: TGCGCCAGCAGCCAAGATCTCCCGGGGGGGAGCACAGATACGCAGTATTTT. It yields the protein CASSQDLPGGSTDTQYF. The J gene is TRBJ2-3, the V gene TRBV4-3; 8 nucleotides match TRBD2. V was clipped by 0 bases and J by 0 bases; unmatched bases: 5. Per germline, CDR1 LGHNA and CDR2 YSLEER. The CDR3 consists of 17 residues.

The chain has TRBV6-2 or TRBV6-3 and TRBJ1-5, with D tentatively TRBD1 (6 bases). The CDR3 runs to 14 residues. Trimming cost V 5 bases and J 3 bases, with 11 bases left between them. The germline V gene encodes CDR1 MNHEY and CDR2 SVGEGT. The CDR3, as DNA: TGTGCCAGCAGTCTTCCAGGGGTCAATCAGCCCCAGCATTTT. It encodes CASSLPGVNQPQHF.

The CDR3 DNA is TGTGCCAGTAGTATAGGGACAAACTATGGCTACACCTTC. It is translated as CASSIGTNYGYTF. This sequence joins TRBV19 and TRBJ1-2; weak D call: TRBD1 (5 bases). Trimming shortened V by 1 base and J by 2 bases, and 5 bases separated the two germline ends. The CDR3 has 13 amino acids. Germline lookup yields CDR1 LNHDA and CDR2 SQIVND (reference sequence).

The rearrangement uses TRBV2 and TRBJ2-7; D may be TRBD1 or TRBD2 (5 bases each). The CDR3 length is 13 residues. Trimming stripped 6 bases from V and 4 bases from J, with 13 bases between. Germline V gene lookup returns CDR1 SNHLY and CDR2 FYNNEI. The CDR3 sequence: CASRSGPGYEQYF. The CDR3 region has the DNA TGTGCCAGCAGGTCGGGGCCAGGGTACGAGCAGTACTTC.

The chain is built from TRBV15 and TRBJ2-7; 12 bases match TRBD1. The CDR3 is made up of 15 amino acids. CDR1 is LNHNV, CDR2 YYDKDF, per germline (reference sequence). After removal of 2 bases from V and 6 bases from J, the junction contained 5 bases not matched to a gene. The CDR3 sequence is CATSRNRDRGLEQYF. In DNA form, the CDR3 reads TGTGCCACCAGCAGAAACCGGGACAGGGGGCTCGAGCAGTACTTC.

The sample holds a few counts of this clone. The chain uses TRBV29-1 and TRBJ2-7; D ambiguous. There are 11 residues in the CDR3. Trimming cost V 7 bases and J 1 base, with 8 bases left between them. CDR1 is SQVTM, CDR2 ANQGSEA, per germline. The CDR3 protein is CSALSSYEQYF. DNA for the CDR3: TGCAGCGCCCTTTCATCCTACGAGCAGTACTTC.

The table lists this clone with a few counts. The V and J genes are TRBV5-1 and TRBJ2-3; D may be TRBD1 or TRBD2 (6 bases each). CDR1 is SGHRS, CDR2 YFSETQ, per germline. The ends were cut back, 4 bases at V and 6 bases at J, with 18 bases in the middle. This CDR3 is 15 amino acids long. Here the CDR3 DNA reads TGCGCCAGCAGCGTTTCCCCGTGGGGGGCCGATACGCAGTATTTT. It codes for CASSVSPWGADTQYF.

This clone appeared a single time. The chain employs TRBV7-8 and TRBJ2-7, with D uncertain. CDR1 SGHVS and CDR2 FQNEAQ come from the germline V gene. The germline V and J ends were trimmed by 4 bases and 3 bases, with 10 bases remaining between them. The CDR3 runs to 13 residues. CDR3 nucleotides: TGTGCCAGCAGCTCCCGTACAAGCTACGAGCAGTACTTC. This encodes CASSSRTSYEQYF.

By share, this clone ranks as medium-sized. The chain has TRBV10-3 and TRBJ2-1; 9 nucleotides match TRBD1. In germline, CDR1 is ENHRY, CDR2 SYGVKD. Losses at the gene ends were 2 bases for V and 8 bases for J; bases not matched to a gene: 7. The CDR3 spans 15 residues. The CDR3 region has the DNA TGTGCCATCAGTGAGCCGGGACAGGGCGGCGATGAGCAGTTCTTC. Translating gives CAISEPGQGGDEQFF.

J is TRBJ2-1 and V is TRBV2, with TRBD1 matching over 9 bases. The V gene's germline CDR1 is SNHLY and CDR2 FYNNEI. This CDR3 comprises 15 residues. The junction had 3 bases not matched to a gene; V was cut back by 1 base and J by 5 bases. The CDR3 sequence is CASSEGGTGHNEQFF. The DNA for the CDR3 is TGTGCCAGCAGTGAAGGGGGGACAGGGCACAATGAGCAGTTCTTC.

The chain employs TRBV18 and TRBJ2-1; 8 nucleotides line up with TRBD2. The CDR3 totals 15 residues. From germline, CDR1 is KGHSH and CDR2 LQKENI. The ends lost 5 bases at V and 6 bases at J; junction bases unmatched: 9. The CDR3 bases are TGTGCCAGCTCAATCCTATCGAGCGGGGGCAATGAGCAGTTCTTC. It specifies CASSILSSGGNEQFF.

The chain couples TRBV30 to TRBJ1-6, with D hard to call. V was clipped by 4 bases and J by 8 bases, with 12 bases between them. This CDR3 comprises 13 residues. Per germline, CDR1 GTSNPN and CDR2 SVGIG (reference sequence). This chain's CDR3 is CAWTGGLHSPLHF. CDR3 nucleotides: TGTGCCTGGACGGGCGGGCTGCATTCACCCCTCCACTTT. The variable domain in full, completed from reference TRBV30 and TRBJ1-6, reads SQTIHQWPATLVQPVGSPLSLECTVEGTSNPNLYWYRQAAGRGLQLLFYSVGIGQISSEVPQNLSASRPQDRQFILSSKKLLLSDSGFYLCAWTGGLHSPLHFGNGTRLTVT.

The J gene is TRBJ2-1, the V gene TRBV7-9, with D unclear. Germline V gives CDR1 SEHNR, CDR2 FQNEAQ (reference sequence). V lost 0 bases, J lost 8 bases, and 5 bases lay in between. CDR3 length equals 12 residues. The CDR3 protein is CASSLAMDEQFF. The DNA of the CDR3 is TGTGCCAGCAGCTTAGCGATGGATGAGCAGTTCTTC.

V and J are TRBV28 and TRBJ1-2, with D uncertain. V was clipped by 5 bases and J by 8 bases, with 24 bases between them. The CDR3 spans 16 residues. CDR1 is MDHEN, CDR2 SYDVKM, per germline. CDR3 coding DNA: TGTGCCAGCAGTCTGACCAGGAGGGCCGCACTAAGAGGCTACACCTTC. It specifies CASSLTRRAALRGYTF.

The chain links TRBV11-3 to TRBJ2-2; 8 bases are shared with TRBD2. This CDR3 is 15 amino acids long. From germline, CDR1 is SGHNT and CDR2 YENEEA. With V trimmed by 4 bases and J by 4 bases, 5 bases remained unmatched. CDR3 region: CASSSGLDTTGELFF. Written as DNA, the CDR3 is TGTGCCAGCAGCTCGGGACTAGACACCACCGGGGAGCTGTTTTTT.